A single sample gave rise to the 16 T cell receptor beta chains below, sequenced in a study of T cells after yellow fever vaccination (dated by TCRdb to the late 2010s). The treatment or condition label here, explained by the study, means: live attenuated yellow fever vaccine strain. Receptors were amplified or captured by 5' RACE. This sample was sequenced with an Illumina HiSeq 2500. The public reads were reprocessed in TCRdb via fastp at Q25 and MiXCR, keeping in-frame beta chains. Identical CDR3 proteins give one entry, which carries the most common genes and DNA. The sample table lists 300,000 to 400,000 distinct CDR3 sequences, over 8% of them with a count of one. Under 20% of the sample is held by the ten biggest clonotypes. The specimen was PBMCs, collected on the day of the first yellow fever vaccination. The receptors were sampled from a man aged 18 to 29 who received the YFV17D yellow fever vaccine.

This sequence joins TRBV5-1 and TRBJ1-5; D possibly corresponds to TRBD1 (5 bases). Trimming took off 3 bases at V and 9 bases at J, with 13 bases between the two ends. Germline lookup yields CDR1 SGHRS and CDR2 YFSETQ. The CDR3 has 13 residues. This chain's CDR3 is CASSYNGGGPQHF. The CDR3 DNA is TGCGCCAGCAGCTACAACGGGGGGGGGCCCCAGCATTTT. Using reference TRBV5-1 and TRBJ1-5 for the parts outside the CDR3, the full variable domain is KAGVTQTPRYLIKTRGQQVTLSCSPISGHRSVSWYQQTPGQGLQFLFEYFSETQRNKGNFPGRFSGRQFSNSRSEMNVSTLELGDSALYLCASSYNGGGPQHFGDGTRLSIL.

This clonotype turned up a few times. The chain carries TRBV7-3 and TRBJ1-2; 9 nucleotides align to TRBD1. The length of the CDR3 is 14 residues. Germline lookup yields CDR1 SGHTA and CDR2 FQGTGA. V lost 5 bases, J lost 5 bases, and 6 bases stayed unmatched. This CDR3 is CASSAWGQGYGYTF. The DNA for the CDR3 is TGTGCCAGCAGCGCTTGGGGACAGGGATATGGCTACACCTTC.

This rearrangement joins TRBV5-1 to TRBJ1-2; possible D gene TRBD1, 6 bases. The CDR3 runs 13 residues. Germline CDR1 reads SGHRS; CDR2 reads YFSETQ. V was trimmed by 0 bases and J by 6 bases, leaving 9 bases between them. The CDR3 DNA reads as TGCGCCAGCAGCTTGGAGGGACATGATGGCTACACCTTC. Its protein product is CASSLEGHDGYTF.

This clonotype was detected many times. The rearrangement links TRBV6-5 to TRBJ2-1; no clear D. Trimming removed 6 bases at V and 4 bases at J, with 19 bases between. This CDR3 region has 16 residues. CDR1 and CDR2 from the germline V gene are MNHEY and SVGAGI. CDR3 sequence: CASRAGLGEDYNEQFF. The CDR3 bases are TGTGCCAGCAGGGCAGGCCTTGGGGAAGATTACAATGAGCAGTTCTTC.

This sequence joins TRBV29-1 and TRBJ1-1; D gene unclear. The CDR3 covers 15 residues. The V gene's germline CDR1 is SQVTM and CDR2 ANQGSEA. V lost 3 bases and J 1 base, leaving 15 bases between the germline ends. CDR3 region: CSVEPLADENTEAFF. The CDR3 DNA sequence: TGCAGCGTTGAGCCTCTTGCGGACGAGAACACTGAAGCTTTCTTT.

This clonotype has a handful of counts. The chain carries TRBV20-1 and TRBJ2-1; TRBD2 matches at 10 bases. The CDR3 consists of 13 residues. V lost 7 bases to trimming and J lost 2 bases; unmatched junction nucleotides: 2. Per germline, CDR1 DFQATT and CDR2 SNEGSKA (reference sequence). This CDR3 is CSVAGGTYNEQFF. The CDR3 DNA sequence: TGCAGTGTAGCGGGGGGCACCTACAATGAGCAGTTCTTC.

The chain joins TRBV18 to TRBJ2-3; unclear D gene. This CDR3 is built from 14 residues. The ends were cut back, 3 bases at V and 6 bases at J, with 13 bases in the middle. Germline V lookup: CDR1 KGHSH, CDR2 LQKENI. CDR3 in amino acids: CASSPGTNLDTQYF. CDR3 DNA sequence: TGTGCCAGCTCACCGGGTACCAACCTCGATACGCAGTATTTT.

In its sample, this clonotype was seen a few times. This chain connects TRBV7-6 to TRBJ2-3; perhaps TRBD2 as D (7 bases). CDR1 SGHVS and CDR2 FNYEAQ come from the germline V gene. With 3 bases removed from V and 4 bases from J, the gap between germline ends came to 11 bases. The length of the CDR3 is 14 residues. CDR3 protein: CASSFGGGPDTQYF. The DNA of the CDR3 is TGTGCCAGCAGCTTTGGGGGGGGGCCAGATACGCAGTATTTT.

This clonotype has only a few counts. The CDR3 DNA reads as TGCGCCAGCAGCCAAGAGGTACTTAACTATGGCTACACCTTC. It is translated as CASSQEVLNYGYTF. The V and J genes are TRBV4-1 and TRBJ1-2; no firm D call. This CDR3 spans 14 amino acids. Germline CDR1 reads MGHRA; CDR2 reads YSYEKL. V was trimmed by 0 bases and J by 1 base, leaving 6 bases between them.

This clonotype was found a few times. This rearrangement joins TRBV7-2 to TRBJ1-2, with D possibly matching TRBD1 (6 bases). V was clipped by 5 bases and J by 8 bases, with 21 bases between them. CDR1 and CDR2 (germline): SGHTA, FQGNSA. The CDR3 covers 15 residues. CDR3 bases: TGTGCCAGCAGCGCCAGGATGGGGGGCAGCTGGGGCTACACCTTC. Its translation is CASSARMGGSWGYTF.

The rearrangement uses TRBV5-1 and TRBJ2-7; D unresolved. Trimming took 5 bases from V and 2 from J, leaving 14 bases between them. The CDR3 contains 14 residues. CDR1 and CDR2 (germline): SGHRS, YFSETQ. CDR3 sequence reads: CASRPVGIPYEQYF. The CDR3, as DNA: TGCGCCAGCAGACCGGTGGGGATTCCCTACGAGCAGTACTTC. Complete variable domain (other parts from reference TRBV5-1 and TRBJ2-7): KAGVTQTPRYLIKTRGQQVTLSCSPISGHRSVSWYQQTPGQGLQFLFEYFSETQRNKGNFPGRFSGRQFSNSRSEMNVSTLELGDSALYLCASRPVGIPYEQYFGPGTRLTVT.

The chain links TRBV12-3 or TRBV12-4 to TRBJ1-4; D is ambiguous. V was trimmed by 6 bases and J by 7 bases, leaving 21 bases between them. The CDR3 length is 16 residues. The CDR3 DNA reads as TGTGCCAGCAGCCGGCGGCGCCAGGTTTGGGGTGAAAAACTGTTTTTT. Translated, it gives CASSRRRQVWGEKLFF.

This clonotype was recorded at least ten times. CDR3 sequence: CASSQDVRQREETQYF. The CDR3 DNA sequence: TGCGCCAGCAGCCAAGACGTTCGGCAAAGGGAAGAGACCCAGTACTTC. J is TRBJ2-5 and V is TRBV4-1; D unclear. This CDR3 region has 16 residues. Germline CDR1 is MGHRA and CDR2 is YSYEKL. Trimming shortened V by 0 bases and J by 3 bases, and 14 bases separated the two germline ends.

This clonotype showed up just a few times. V is TRBV6-1 and J is TRBJ2-1; the match to TRBD1 covers 8 bases. The CDR3 runs 13 residues. The trim removed 6 bases at V and 8 bases at J, leaving 6 bases unmatched. In germline, CDR1 is MNHNS, CDR2 SASEGT. The CDR3 bases are TGTGCCAGCAGAAACCCGGACAGGGATGAGCAGTTCTTC. Amino acids: CASRNPDRDEQFF.

This clonotype was observed a few times. This sequence joins TRBV25-1 and TRBJ2-5, with D tentatively TRBD1 or TRBD2 (7 bases each). The CDR3 is 13 amino acids. V was pared by 7 bases and J by 5 bases, with 14 bases between. CDR1 is MGHDK and CDR2 is SYGVNS in the germline V gene. This CDR3 is CASTQGGRETQYF. In nucleotides, the CDR3 is TGTGCCAGCACTCAGGGGGGGAGGGAGACCCAGTACTTC.

The rearrangement links TRBV10-3 to TRBJ2-1; weak D call: TRBD1 (6 bases). Trimming shortened V by 1 base and J by 7 bases, and 14 bases separated the two germline ends. The CDR3 is 15 amino acids. Germline CDR1 reads ENHRY; CDR2 reads SYGVKD. The CDR3 loop is CAISELGQTGNEQFF. Written as DNA, the CDR3 is TGTGCCATCAGTGAGTTGGGACAAACGGGGAATGAGCAGTTCTTC.